What follows describes a single T cell receptor beta chain. What it recognizes is unknown. This CDR3 is 14 amino acids long. Germline-derived CDR1 and CDR2 are SGHKS and YYEKEE (reference sequence). V was pared by 1 base and J by 5 bases, with 12 bases between. The sample comes from a study of vaccination effects on CD4 cells after COVID-19. ViraFEST expansion of antigen-specific CD4+ T cells with viral peptide pools preceded sequencing. Isolation of CD4+ T cells took place after approximately 10 days of culture. All study participants received two doses of BNT162b2 or mRNA-1273 vaccine. Repertoires were generated with immunoSEQ multiplex PCR, while TCRdb's copy carries only in-frame clones and drops some. The profile shows tens of thousands of clones, roughly four fifths of them singletons.

This clonotype was sampled from a human donor who received a COVID-19 vaccine. Material: CD4+ T cells from PBMCs cultured with HCoV-229E spike peptides, obtained after COVID-19 vaccination. V usage is TRBV5-5 and J usage is TRBJ2-5; D may be TRBD2 (6 bases). CDR3 region: CASSLTVEGETQYF. The DNA of the CDR3 is TGTGCCAGCAGCTTGACGGTGGAGGGGGAGACCCAGTACTTC. The whole variable domain, remainder taken from reference TRBV5-5 and TRBJ2-5, is DAGVTQSPTHLIKTRGQQVTLRCSPISGHKSVSWYQQVLGQGPQFIFQYYEKEERGRGNFPDRFSARQFPNYSSELNVNALLLGDSALYLCASSLTVEGETQYFGPGTRLLVL.